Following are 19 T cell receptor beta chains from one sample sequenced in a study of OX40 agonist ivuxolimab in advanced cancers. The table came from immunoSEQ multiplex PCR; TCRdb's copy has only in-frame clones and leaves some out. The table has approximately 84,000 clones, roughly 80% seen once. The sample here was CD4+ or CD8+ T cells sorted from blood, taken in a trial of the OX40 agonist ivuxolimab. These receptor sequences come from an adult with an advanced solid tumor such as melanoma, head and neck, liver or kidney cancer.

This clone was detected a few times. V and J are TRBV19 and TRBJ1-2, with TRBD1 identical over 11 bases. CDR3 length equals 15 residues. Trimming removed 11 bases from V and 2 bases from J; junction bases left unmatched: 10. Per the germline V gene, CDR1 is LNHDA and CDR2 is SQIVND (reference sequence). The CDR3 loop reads CAVSGQGGLNYGYTF. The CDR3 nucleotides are TGTGCCGTATCGGGACAGGGGGGACTCAACTATGGCTACACCTTC.

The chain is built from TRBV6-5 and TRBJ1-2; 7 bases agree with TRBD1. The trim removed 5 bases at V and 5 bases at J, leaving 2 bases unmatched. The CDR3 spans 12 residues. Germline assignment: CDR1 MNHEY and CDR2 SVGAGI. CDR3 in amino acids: CASSETGYGYTF. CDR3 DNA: TGTGCCAGCAGTGAGACAGGGTATGGCTACACCTTC.

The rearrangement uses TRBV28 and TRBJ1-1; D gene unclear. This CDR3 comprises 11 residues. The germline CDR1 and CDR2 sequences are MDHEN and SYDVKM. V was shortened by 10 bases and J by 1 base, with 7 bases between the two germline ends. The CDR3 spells CATRENTEAFF. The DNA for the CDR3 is TGTGCCACCCGGGAGAACACTGAAGCTTTCTTT.

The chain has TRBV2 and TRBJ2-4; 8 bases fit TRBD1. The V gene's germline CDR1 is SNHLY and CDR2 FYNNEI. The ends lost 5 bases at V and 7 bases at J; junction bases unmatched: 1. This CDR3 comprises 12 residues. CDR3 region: CASSSGGNIQYF. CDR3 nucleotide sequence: TGTGCCAGCAGTTCAGGGGGCAACATTCAGTACTTC. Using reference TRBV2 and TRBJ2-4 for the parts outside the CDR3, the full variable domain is EPEVTQTPSHQVTQMGQEVILRCVPISNHLYFYWYRQILGQKVEFLVSFYNNEISEKSEIFDDQFSVERPDGSNFTLKIRSTKLEDSAMYFCASSSGGNIQYFGAGTRLSVL.

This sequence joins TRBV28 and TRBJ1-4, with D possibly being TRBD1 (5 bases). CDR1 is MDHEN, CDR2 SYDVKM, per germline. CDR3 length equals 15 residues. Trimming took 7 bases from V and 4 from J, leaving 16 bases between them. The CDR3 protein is CASTKGRPDNEKLFF. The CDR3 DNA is TGTGCCAGCACAAAGGGGAGACCCGATAATGAAAAACTGTTTTTT.

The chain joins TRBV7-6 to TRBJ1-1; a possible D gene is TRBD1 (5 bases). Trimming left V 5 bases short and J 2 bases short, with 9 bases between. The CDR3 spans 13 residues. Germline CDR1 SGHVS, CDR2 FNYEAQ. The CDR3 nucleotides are TGTGCCAGCAGCCCAGGGTATAACACTGAAGCTTTCTTT. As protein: CASSPGYNTEAFF.

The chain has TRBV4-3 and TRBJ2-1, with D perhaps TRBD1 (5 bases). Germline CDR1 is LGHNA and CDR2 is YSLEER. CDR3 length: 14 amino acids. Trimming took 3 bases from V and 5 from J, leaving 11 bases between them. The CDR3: CASSHLGLDNEQFF. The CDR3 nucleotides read TGCGCCAGCAGCCACTTGGGGCTCGACAATGAGCAGTTCTTC.

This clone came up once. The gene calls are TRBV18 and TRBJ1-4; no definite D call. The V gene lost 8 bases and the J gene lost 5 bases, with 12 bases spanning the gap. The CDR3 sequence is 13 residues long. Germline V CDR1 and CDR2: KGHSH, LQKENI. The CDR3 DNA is TGTGCCAGCAGCCGGGAGGACAATGAAAAACTGTTTTTT. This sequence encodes CASSREDNEKLFF.

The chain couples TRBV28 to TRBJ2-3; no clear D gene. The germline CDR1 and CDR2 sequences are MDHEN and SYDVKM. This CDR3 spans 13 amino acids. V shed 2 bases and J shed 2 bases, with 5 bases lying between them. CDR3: CASSLGNTDTQYF. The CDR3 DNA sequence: TGTGCCAGCAGTTTAGGGAACACAGATACGCAGTATTTT.

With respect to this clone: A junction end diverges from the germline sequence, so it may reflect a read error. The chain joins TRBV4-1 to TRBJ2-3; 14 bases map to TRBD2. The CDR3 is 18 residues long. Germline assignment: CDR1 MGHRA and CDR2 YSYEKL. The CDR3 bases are TGCGCCAGCAGTTATGGGACTAGCGGGAGAGCTAGCACAAATACGCAGTATTTT. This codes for CASSYGTSGRASTNTQYF.

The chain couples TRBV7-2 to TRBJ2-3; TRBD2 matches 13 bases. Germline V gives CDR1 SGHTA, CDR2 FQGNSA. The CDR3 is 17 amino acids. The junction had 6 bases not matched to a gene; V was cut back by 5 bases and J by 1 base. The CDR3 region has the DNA TGTGCCAGCAGCCTCTTCGGACTAGCGGGGGGCACAGATACGCAGTATTTT. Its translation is CASSLFGLAGGTDTQYF.

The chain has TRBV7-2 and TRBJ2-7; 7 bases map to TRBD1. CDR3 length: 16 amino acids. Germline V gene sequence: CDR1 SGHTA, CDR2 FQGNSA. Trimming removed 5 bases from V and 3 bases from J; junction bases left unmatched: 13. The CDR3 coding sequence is TGTGCCAGCAGCACGCAACTCGGGACAGTGGACTACGAGCAGTACTTC. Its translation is CASSTQLGTVDYEQYF.

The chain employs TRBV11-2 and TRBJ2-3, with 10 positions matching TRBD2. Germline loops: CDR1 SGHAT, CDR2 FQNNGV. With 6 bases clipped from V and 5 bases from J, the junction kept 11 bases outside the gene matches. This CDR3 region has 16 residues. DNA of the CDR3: TGTGCCAGCAGGGACGTGTCTAGCGGGGGACTAGATACGCAGTATTTT. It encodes CASRDVSSGGLDTQYF. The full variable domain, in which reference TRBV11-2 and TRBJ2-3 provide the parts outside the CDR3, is EAGVAQSPRYKIIEKRQSVAFWCNPISGHATLYWYQQILGQGPKLLIQFQNNGVVDDSQLPKDRFSAERLKGVDSTLKIQPAKLEDSAVYLCASRDVSSGGLDTQYFGPGTRLTVL.

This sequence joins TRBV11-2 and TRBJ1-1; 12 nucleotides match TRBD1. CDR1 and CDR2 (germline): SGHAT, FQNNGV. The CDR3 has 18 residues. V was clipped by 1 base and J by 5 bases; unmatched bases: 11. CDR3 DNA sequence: TGTGCCAGCAGCTTAGTCGGGGACAGGGGGCGCGGTAGGACTGAAGCTTTCTTT. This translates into CASSLVGDRGRGRTEAFF.

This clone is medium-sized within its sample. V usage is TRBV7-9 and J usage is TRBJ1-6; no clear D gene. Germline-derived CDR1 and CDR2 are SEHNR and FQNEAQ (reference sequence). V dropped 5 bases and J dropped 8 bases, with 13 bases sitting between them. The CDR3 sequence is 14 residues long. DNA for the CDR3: TGTGCCAGCAGCCCAGCGGACCTGCATTCACCCCTCCACTTT. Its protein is CASSPADLHSPLHF.

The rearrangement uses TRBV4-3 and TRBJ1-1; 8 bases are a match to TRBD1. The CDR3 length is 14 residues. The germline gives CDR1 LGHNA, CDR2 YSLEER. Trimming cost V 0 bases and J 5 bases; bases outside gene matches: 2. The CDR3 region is CASSQETGVTEAFF. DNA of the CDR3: TGCGCCAGCAGCCAAGAGACAGGGGTAACTGAAGCTTTCTTT.

Written as DNA, the CDR3 is TGTGCCAGCAGCCCCAGAGAGATTAATGGTTTCTTT. Protein: CASSPREINGFF. The rearrangement joins TRBV11-3 to TRBJ1-1; D not resolved. The CDR3 length is 12 residues. Germline assignment: CDR1 SGHNT and CDR2 YENEEA. Between the trimmed V and J ends, which lost 5 bases and 13 bases, there was a span of 17 bases.

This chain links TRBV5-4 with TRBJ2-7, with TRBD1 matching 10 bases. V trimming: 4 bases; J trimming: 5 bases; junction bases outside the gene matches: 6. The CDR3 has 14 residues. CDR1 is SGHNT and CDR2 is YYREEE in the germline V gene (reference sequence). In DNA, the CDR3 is TGTGCCAGCAGCCCGGGACAGGGGCGTCACGAGCAGTACTTC. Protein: CASSPGQGRHEQYF.

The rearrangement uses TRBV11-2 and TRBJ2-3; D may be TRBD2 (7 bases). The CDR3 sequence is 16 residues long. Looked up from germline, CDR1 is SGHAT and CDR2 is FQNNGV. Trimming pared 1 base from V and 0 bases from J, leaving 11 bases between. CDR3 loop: CASSLGAGASTDTQYF. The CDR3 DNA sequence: TGTGCCAGCAGCTTAGGGGCGGGGGCGAGCACAGATACGCAGTATTTT.